This T cell receptor (beta chain) was profiled in a study of shared clonotypes between healthy human individuals. Findings and caveats of the study: What naive subsets generally showed was a larger estimated richness than memory subsets showed.

CDR3 length: 17 residues. Trimming pared 2 bases from V and 4 bases from J, leaving 18 bases between. From germline, CDR1 is SGDLS and CDR2 YYNGEE. The naive CD8 subset, CD45RO-negative cells positively selected for CCR7, excluded terminally differentiated effector memory CD45RA+ cells. The assay was immunoSEQ multiplex PCR, and TCRdb's table has in-frame clones only and misses some. The sample carries 2 million to 2.5 million clones, roughly 91% recorded once. Note on this clone: Its antigen is as yet unknown.

The receptor comes from a man between 18 and 29 years old in good health. Some clones in this sample may be carry-over from other donors' samples. Source material: naive CD8+ T cells from PBMCs. The genes are TRBV9 and TRBJ2-2; D may be TRBD2 (6 bases). As DNA, the CDR3 is TGTGCCAGCAGCGTGACGGGGACTCCTCGAGGCACCGGGGAGCTGTTTTTT. Residues: CASSVTGTPRGTGELFF.